The T cell receptor beta chain under discussion was sequenced for a study of blood T cell repertoires in COVID-19. Overall study context: COVID-19 samples, acute and convalescent, were from the United States, Italy and Spain. T cells, B-cell-depleted T cells, or PBMCs supplied cDNA or gDNA.

Per the study methods: Amplified reference gene primers provided the basis for estimating nucleated cell counts. Clones were read by immunoSEQ multiplex PCR, and TCRdb kept only the in-frame ones, dropping some. The V and J calls and clone size were taken over from that table, and D and trimming were inferred from the DNA. The table shows about 150,000 clones, with roughly four fifths occurring only once. The germline CDR1 and CDR2 sequences are SNHLY and FYNNEI. Trimming cost V 5 bases and J 6 bases, with 11 bases left between them. CDR3 length: 13 amino acids. The Seattle patients, enrolled during active infection, were followed longitudinally.

The chain couples TRBV2 to TRBJ2-1; a weak D match, TRBD2 (5 bases). The sample was peripheral blood. The clonotype comes from a woman over 75 with COVID-19, enrolled during active disease. In DNA form, the CDR3 reads TGTGCCAGCAGTACGACTACTCCCAATGAGCAGTTCTTC. The encoded protein is CASSTTTPNEQFF.